This passage covers 27 T cell receptor beta chains from one sample sequenced in a study of blood T cell repertoires in COVID-19. The protocol was immunoSEQ multiplex PCR, while the TCRdb copy is restricted to in-frame clones and leaves out a portion. The sample shows roughly 28,000 clones, 88% of them seen only once. The sequenced sample consisted of peripheral blood. The receptors shown here come from a woman in her forties or fifties with active COVID-19.

The rearrangement uses TRBV4-1 and TRBJ1-1, with no clear D. Germline CDR1 and CDR2: MGHRA and YSYEKL. The ends were cut back, 1 base at V and 0 bases at J, with 3 bases in the middle. This CDR3 is built from 13 residues. CDR3 bases: TGCGCCAGCAGCCAAGCCATGAACACTGAAGCTTTCTTT. Protein sequence: CASSQAMNTEAFF.

This chain connects TRBV28 to TRBJ2-6, with 8 nucleotides matching TRBD1. CDR3 length: 15 amino acids. CDR1 and CDR2 (germline): MDHEN, SYDVKM. V shed 6 bases and J 1 base; nucleotides not matched to a gene: 2. This CDR3 reads CASRGQGSGANVLTF. DNA for the CDR3: TGTGCCAGCAGAGGACAGGGTTCTGGGGCCAACGTCCTGACTTTC.

The rearrangement uses TRBV28 and TRBJ2-7, with D perhaps matching TRBD2 (5 bases). CDR3 length: 14 amino acids. Germline lookup yields CDR1 MDHEN and CDR2 SYDVKM. Trimming took off 2 bases at V and 2 bases at J, with 10 bases between the two ends. CDR3 DNA: TGTGCCAGCAGTTTAGCTGACGGGACCTACGAGCAGTACTTC. It yields the protein CASSLADGTYEQYF.

The chain has TRBV12-3 or TRBV12-4 and TRBJ1-1; the D is unclear. V gave up 1 base and J gave up 1 base, with 4 bases separating them. This CDR3 region has 13 residues. Here the CDR3 reads CASSLGQNTEAFF. CDR3 in DNA: TGTGCCAGCAGTTTAGGACAGAACACTGAAGCTTTCTTT.

The chain couples TRBV15 to TRBJ2-5; D might be TRBD2 (6 bases). The CDR3 consists of 16 residues. V lost 0 bases and J lost 1, with 12 bases in between. Germline V gives CDR1 LNHNV, CDR2 YYDKDF (reference sequence). DNA for the CDR3: TGTGCCACCAGCAGAGATAAAGGAGGGATCCAAGAGACCCAGTACTTC. It codes for CATSRDKGGIQETQYF.

The chain couples TRBV19 to TRBJ2-2; 7 positions agree with TRBD2. V lost 0 bases, J lost 8 bases, and 9 bases stayed unmatched. The CDR3 loop spans 16 amino acids. Germline V gene lookup returns CDR1 LNHDA and CDR2 SQIVND (reference sequence). The CDR3 reads CASSIEAGVVLGELFF. In DNA, the CDR3 is TGTGCCAGTAGTATAGAGGCGGGAGTCGTTCTGGGGGAGCTGTTTTTT.

The chain uses TRBV9 and TRBJ2-7; 8 bases align to TRBD2. This CDR3 comprises 15 residues. CDR1 is SGDLS, CDR2 YYNGEE, per germline. The V and J ends lost 4 bases and 4 bases, in that order; junction bases with no gene match: 10. CDR3 sequence reads: CASSPKAGAWYEQYF. DNA for the CDR3: TGTGCCAGCAGCCCCAAAGCGGGAGCATGGTACGAGCAGTACTTC.

The CDR3 reads CAWSPNRVEKLFF. CDR3 coding DNA: TGTGCCTGGAGTCCCAACAGGGTTGAAAAACTGTTTTTT. V usage is TRBV30 and J usage is TRBJ1-4, with D possibly matching TRBD1 (6 bases). Trimming stripped 2 bases from V and 7 bases from J, with 11 bases between. The CDR3 has 13 amino acids. CDR1 is GTSNPN and CDR2 is SVGIG in the germline V gene (reference sequence).

The J gene is TRBJ2-3, the V gene TRBV28; tentative D call: TRBD1 (6 bases). The CDR3 sequence is 17 residues long. V shed 5 bases and J shed 2 bases, with 20 bases lying between them. From germline, CDR1 is MDHEN and CDR2 SYDVKM. The CDR3 region has the DNA TGTGCCAGCAGTCCCCACGGCGGAACAGGGTTCACAGATACGCAGTATTTT. Its protein product is CASSPHGGTGFTDTQYF.

The chain carries TRBV28 and TRBJ2-1; D might be TRBD2 (6 bases). The CDR3 consists of 14 residues. Trimming took 3 bases from V and 4 from J, leaving 10 bases between them. Germline V gene sequence: CDR1 MDHEN, CDR2 SYDVKM. In DNA, the CDR3 is TGTGCCAGCAGTTTCTGGACTACTTACAATGAGCAGTTCTTC. Translating gives CASSFWTTYNEQFF.

The chain employs TRBV9 and TRBJ2-2; 9 positions agree with TRBD1. This CDR3 has 19 residues. Losses at the gene ends were 6 bases for V and 3 bases for J; bases not matched to a gene: 18. Germline CDR1 reads SGDLS; CDR2 reads YYNGEE. Written as DNA, the CDR3 is TGTGCCAGCAACGCACCCAAGGGACAGGGTCTTTTGGACACCGGGGAGCTGTTTTTT. Its translation is CASNAPKGQGLLDTGELFF.

The chain employs TRBV5-1 and TRBJ2-6, with 7 bases aligning to TRBD1. Losses at the gene ends were 6 bases for V and 0 bases for J; bases not matched to a gene: 6. Germline V gene data show CDR1 as SGHRS and CDR2 as YFSETQ. This CDR3 is 16 amino acids long. The CDR3: CASTPRDSSGANVLTF. The CDR3, as DNA: TGCGCCAGCACCCCACGGGACAGCTCTGGGGCCAACGTCCTGACTTTC.

This clone was observed a handful of times. V and J are TRBV28 and TRBJ2-7, with D maybe TRBD1 (5 bases). Germline assignment: CDR1 MDHEN and CDR2 SYDVKM. The V and J ends lost 1 base and 3 bases respectively, with 7 bases between them. This CDR3 region has 13 residues. The CDR3 DNA reads as TGTGCCAGCAGTTTATACCAGGGCTACGAGCAGTACTTC. It specifies CASSLYQGYEQYF. The full variable domain, rest sourced from reference TRBV28 and TRBJ2-7, is DVKVTQSSRYLVKRTGEKVFLECVQDMDHENMFWYRQDPGLGLRLIYFSYDVKMKEKGDIPEGYSVSREKKERFSLILESASTNQTSMYLCASSLYQGYEQYFGPGTRLTVT.

V gene TRBV19 combines with J gene TRBJ1-3, with TRBD1 as a possible D gene (5 bases). In germline, CDR1 is LNHDA, CDR2 SQIVND (reference sequence). The CDR3 totals 15 residues. The germline V and J ends were trimmed by 10 bases and 1 base, with 17 bases remaining between them. CDR3 DNA: TGTGCCAACCCAGGCGGGACTTTTTCTGGAAACACCATATATTTT. Its protein is CANPGGTFSGNTIYF.

A word on this clone: A junction boundary mismatches the germline segment, possibly from a read error. This rearrangement joins TRBV30 to TRBJ2-7; tentatively, D is TRBD1 (5 bases). The germline gives CDR1 GTSNPN, CDR2 SVGIG (reference sequence). The CDR3 is 16 residues long. CDR3: CAWSVGPGMVSHEQYF. The CDR3 region has the DNA TGTGCCTGGAGTGTAGGGCCAGGGATGGTCTCCCACGAGCAGTACTTC.

The sample holds one count of this clone. V is TRBV27 and J is TRBJ2-3; 7 bases agree with TRBD2. This CDR3 region has 14 residues. V dropped 3 bases and J dropped 8; count of bases not matched to a gene: 8. From germline, CDR1 is MNHEY and CDR2 SMNVEV (reference sequence). CDR3 sequence reads: CASSFWRESVTQYF. For the CDR3, the DNA is TGTGCCAGCAGTTTTTGGCGGGAGTCGGTTACGCAGTATTTT.

The V gene is TRBV24-1, the J gene TRBJ1-2; D ambiguous. The CDR3 contains 14 residues. The germline gives CDR1 KGHDR, CDR2 SFDVKD. Trimming removed 3 bases at V and 6 bases at J, with 13 bases between. CDR3 DNA sequence: TGTGCCACCAGTGATAACGGTCTCATCCATGGCTACACCTTC. Translated, it gives CATSDNGLIHGYTF.

V gene TRBV2 combines with J gene TRBJ1-1, with D hard to call. Germline V CDR1 and CDR2: SNHLY, FYNNEI. The V end lost 2 bases, the J end lost 0 bases, and 16 bases lay between the germline ends. The CDR3 spans 17 residues. CDR3 DNA: TGTGCCAGCAGTGAATGGGAGGGCATCGTCATGAACACTGAAGCTTTCTTT. Protein: CASSEWEGIVMNTEAFF.

The chain combines TRBV10-2 with TRBJ1-1; D is perhaps TRBD1 (6 bases). Trimming removed 7 bases from V and 1 base from J, with 16 bases in between. CDR3 size: 15 residues. Germline CDR1 WSHSY, CDR2 SAAADI. CDR3 amino acids: CASKAEGTPNTEAFF. In DNA, the CDR3 is TGCGCCAGCAAGGCAGAGGGGACACCGAACACTGAAGCTTTCTTT.

This chain uses TRBV4-1 with TRBJ1-2; D unclear. V lost 0 bases and J lost 8, with 13 bases in between. CDR3 size: 14 residues. Germline CDR1 reads MGHRA; CDR2 reads YSYEKL. The CDR3 protein is CASSQDGRDMGYTF. Written as DNA, the CDR3 is TGCGCCAGCAGCCAAGATGGCCGGGATATGGGCTACACCTTC.

This clone showed up just a few times. This chain uses TRBV9 with TRBJ2-7; 11 positions agree with TRBD2. The junction had 2 bases not matched to a gene; V was cut back by 0 bases and J by 3 bases. Germline V gene sequence: CDR1 SGDLS, CDR2 YYNGEE. There are 15 residues in the CDR3. CDR3 protein: CASSVDTSGSYEQYF. CDR3 nucleotide sequence: TGTGCCAGCAGCGTAGATACTAGCGGGAGCTACGAGCAGTACTTC.

In nucleotides, the CDR3 is TGTGCCAGCAGCTTAGCGGGGACTAGGCGAATCGGCGAGCAGTACTTC. Amino acids: CASSLAGTRRIGEQYF. This chain joins TRBV7-8 and TRBJ2-7, with 8 bases fitting TRBD2. Unmatched junction bases numbered 10, after V lost 0 bases and J lost 6 bases. The CDR3 loop spans 16 amino acids. Per the germline V gene, CDR1 is SGHVS and CDR2 is FQNEAQ.

J is TRBJ2-7 and V is TRBV6-5, with 9 bases aligning to TRBD2. V lost 0 bases to trimming and J lost 4 bases; unmatched junction nucleotides: 7. This CDR3 comprises 16 residues. CDR1 and CDR2 (germline): MNHEY, SVGAGI. CDR3 nucleotides: TGTGCCAGCAGTTACTCGTCGACTAGCGGAGGATACGAGCAGTACTTC. Its protein product is CASSYSSTSGGYEQYF.

The chain has TRBV19 and TRBJ2-7; 9 nucleotides align to TRBD1. The germline V gene has CDR1 LNHDA and CDR2 SQIVND (reference sequence). With 3 bases clipped from V and 0 bases from J, the junction kept 3 bases outside the gene matches. CDR3 length: 15 residues. The DNA of the CDR3 is TGTGCCAGTAGTATTGGACAGGGGATCTCCTACGAGCAGTACTTC. It yields the protein CASSIGQGISYEQYF.

J is TRBJ2-2 and V is TRBV27, with D hard to call. From germline, CDR1 is MNHEY and CDR2 SMNVEV (reference sequence). V was shortened by 3 bases and J by 6 bases, with 11 bases between the two germline ends. The CDR3 runs to 14 residues. The CDR3 sequence: CASSFGESAGELFF. DNA of the CDR3: TGTGCCAGCAGTTTTGGAGAGTCGGCCGGGGAGCTGTTTTTT.

The chain recombines TRBV2 with TRBJ1-2; 8 bases map to TRBD1. This CDR3 has 13 amino acids. Germline V lookup: CDR1 SNHLY, CDR2 FYNNEI. V shed 6 bases and J 8 bases; nucleotides not matched to a gene: 8. The CDR3 loop reads CASRVDRGGGYTF. CDR3 bases: TGTGCCAGCAGGGTCGACAGGGGAGGAGGCTACACCTTC.

This clone appeared once. The V gene is TRBV5-4, the J gene TRBJ2-7; TRBD2 aligns across 11 bases. The J segment lost 7 bases and the V segment lost 0 bases, leaving 3 bases of the junction unmatched. Germline lookup yields CDR1 SGHNT and CDR2 YYREEE (reference sequence). The CDR3 totals 14 residues. The CDR3 region is CASSLVGTSGEQYF. The CDR3 nucleotides are TGTGCCAGCAGCTTGGTTGGGACTAGCGGTGAGCAGTACTTC.